The next 19 T cell receptor beta chains were all read from a single sample in a study. MiXCR was run by TCRdb on the RT-PCR reads, yielding one entry per CDR3 protein. The sample holds about 680,000 distinct CDR3 sequences, approximately 15% seen once. Sample: memory CD4+ T cells from blood. The receptors derive from a female donor in good health, serving as a healthy control.

The chain carries TRBV9 and TRBJ2-7; possibly TRBD1 for D (5 bases). The CDR3 length is 16 residues. The V end was cut by 0 bases, the J end by 0 bases, with 13 bases between. Germline V gene sequence: CDR1 SGDLS, CDR2 YYNGEE. In DNA form, the CDR3 reads TGTGCCAGCAGCGTAGCAGGGATCGAAAGCTCCTACGAGCAGTACTTC. This translates into CASSVAGIESSYEQYF.

This clonotype was detected ten times or more. The V call is TRBV5-4, the J call TRBJ2-5; D perhaps matches TRBD2 (7 bases). V was shortened by 0 bases and J by 2 bases, with 11 bases between the two germline ends. CDR1 and CDR2 (germline): SGHNT, YYREEE (reference sequence). This CDR3 has 15 amino acids. The CDR3 sequence is CASSLGGGGQETQYF. The CDR3 DNA sequence: TGTGCCAGCAGCTTGGGAGGGGGGGGTCAAGAGACCCAGTACTTC.

The CDR3 nucleotides read TGTGCCAGCAGCTTGGCAGGGGGCCACAATCAGCCCCAGCATTTT. It translates to CASSLAGGHNQPQHF. This chain uses TRBV5-5 with TRBJ1-5; 8 bases are shared with TRBD1. Germline V CDR1 and CDR2: SGHKS, YYEKEE (reference sequence). The CDR3 covers 15 residues. The V and J ends lost 0 bases and 3 bases, in that order; junction bases with no gene match: 2.

The chain links TRBV24-1 to TRBJ2-5, with D perhaps given as TRBD1 or TRBD2 (5 bases each). Germline V gene sequence: CDR1 KGHDR, CDR2 SFDVKD. CDR3 length equals 14 residues. The V gene lost 4 bases and the J gene lost 1 base, with 9 bases spanning the gap. The CDR3 nucleotides are TGTGCCACCAGTGACCCGAGGGGCCAAGAGACCCAGTACTTC. Translation gives CATSDPRGQETQYF.

V usage is TRBV5-1 and J usage is TRBJ2-7, with D maybe TRBD2 (6 bases). The CDR3 runs 15 residues. Germline V gene lookup returns CDR1 SGHRS and CDR2 YFSETQ. V lost 2 bases and J lost 0, with 12 bases in between. As DNA, the CDR3 is TGCGCCAGCAGCTTCAAAGCGGGTGACTCCTACGAGCAGTACTTC. It translates to CASSFKAGDSYEQYF.

This sequence joins TRBV9 and TRBJ1-5; D perhaps matches TRBD1 (5 bases). Germline values: CDR1 SGDLS, CDR2 YYNGEE. Trimming removed 3 bases from V and 0 bases from J, with 10 bases in between. This CDR3 is 15 amino acids long. This CDR3 reads CASSAGGDSNQPQHF. The CDR3 coding sequence is TGTGCCAGCAGCGCCGGGGGGGATAGCAATCAGCCCCAGCATTTT.

This clonotype was seen a few times. The rearrangement joins TRBV20-1 to TRBJ2-2; 7 bases are shared with TRBD1. Germline CDR1 DFQATT, CDR2 SNEGSKA (reference sequence). V was pared by 4 bases and J by 7 bases, with 12 bases of the junction left unmatched. This CDR3 has 15 amino acids. Written as DNA, the CDR3 is TGCAGTGCTACCGACAGGGACGCGATTGTCGGGGAGCTGTTTTTT. This translates into CSATDRDAIVGELFF.

V gene TRBV14 combines with J gene TRBJ1-2; D is uncertain. The V and J ends lost 0 bases and 9 bases respectively, with 11 bases between them. The CDR3 contains 13 residues. Germline V CDR1 and CDR2: SGHDN, FVKESK. The chain's CDR3 is CASSQEGRYRYTF. DNA for the CDR3: TGTGCCAGCAGCCAAGAGGGAAGGTATCGCTACACCTTC.

This clonotype has ten or more counts. This sequence joins TRBV5-1 and TRBJ1-1; D is ambiguous. CDR1 and CDR2 from the germline V gene are SGHRS and YFSETQ. The V end lost 1 base, the J end lost 1 base, and 11 bases lay between the germline ends. The CDR3 has 15 residues. This chain's CDR3 is CASSLLGKGNTEAFF. The CDR3 DNA sequence: TGCGCCAGCAGCTTGCTCGGGAAGGGGAACACTGAAGCTTTCTTT.

J is TRBJ2-7 and V is TRBV5-1; 10 positions match TRBD1. The CDR3 has 15 residues. Germline trimming cut 2 bases from V and 3 bases from J; bases unmatched to any gene: 5. Germline CDR1 SGHRS, CDR2 YFSETQ. CDR3 residues: CASSFTGTGDYEQYF. In DNA, the CDR3 is TGCGCCAGCAGCTTCACCGGGACAGGGGACTACGAGCAGTACTTC.

The J gene is TRBJ1-2, the V gene TRBV9; 12 bases agree with TRBD1. The CDR3 length is 17 residues. Germline CDR1 is SGDLS and CDR2 is YYNGEE. V trimming: 5 bases; J trimming: 8 bases; junction bases outside the gene matches: 16. This CDR3 is CASSKAPGQGAAEGYTF. As DNA, the CDR3 is TGTGCCAGCAGTAAAGCCCCGGGACAGGGGGCGGCGGAGGGCTACACCTTC.

Here the CDR3 reads CASSQDRAAGGDTQYF. CDR3 nucleotide sequence: TGCGCCAGCAGCCAAGATCGGGCCGCCGGGGGAGATACGCAGTATTTT. This chain joins TRBV4-3 and TRBJ2-3, with D tentatively TRBD2 (6 bases). This CDR3 has 16 residues. The V end lost 0 bases, the J end lost 5 bases, and 15 bases lay between the germline ends. The germline CDR1 and CDR2 sequences are LGHNA and YSLEER.

This clonotype has ten or more counts. The rearrangement joins TRBV5-1 to TRBJ2-2; either TRBD1 or TRBD2 may supply D (5 bases each). Between the trimmed V and J ends, which lost 4 bases and 5 bases, there was a span of 15 bases. The CDR3 has 15 residues. Germline CDR1 and CDR2: SGHRS and YFSETQ. The CDR3 spells CASSLGTFGTGELFF. CDR3 bases: TGCGCCAGCAGCCTCGGGACCTTCGGAACCGGGGAGCTGTTTTTT.

This clonotype was detected a few times. J is TRBJ2-2 and V is TRBV30, with no clear D. Germline V gene data show CDR1 as GTSNPN and CDR2 as SVGIG (reference sequence). The CDR3 runs to 12 residues. V lost 1 base to trimming and J lost 8 bases, with 8 bases between them. DNA of the CDR3: TGTGCCTGGAGTGCCCCAATAGGGGAGCTGTTTTTT. Protein product: CAWSAPIGELFF.

This clonotype was counted at least ten times. The rearrangement joins TRBV14 to TRBJ2-4, with 10 nucleotides matching TRBD2. The germline V gene encodes CDR1 SGHDN and CDR2 FVKESK. The CDR3 runs to 15 residues. Trimming at V came to 5 bases and at J to 7 bases, leaving 8 bases not matched to a gene. Here the CDR3 reads CASSSIAGGPNIQYF. The CDR3 DNA sequence: TGTGCCAGCAGCTCCATAGCGGGAGGCCCCAACATTCAGTACTTC.

The genes are TRBV29-1 and TRBJ2-1; TRBD2 matches at 12 bases. Trimming took 3 bases from V and 7 from J; bases not matched to a gene: 7. Germline V lookup: CDR1 SQVTM, CDR2 ANQGSEA. This CDR3 spans 15 amino acids. The CDR3 nucleotides are TGCAGCGTTGATGGACTAGCGGGATTTTTAAATGAGCAGTTCTTC. Protein: CSVDGLAGFLNEQFF.

This clonotype was found many times. The rearrangement links TRBV6-5 to TRBJ2-7, with D uncertain. From germline, CDR1 is MNHEY and CDR2 SVGAGI. Trimming removed 2 bases at V and 0 bases at J, with 14 bases between. There are 16 residues in the CDR3. Here the CDR3 reads CASSYNFEESSYEQYF. Written as DNA, the CDR3 is TGTGCCAGCAGTTACAATTTCGAGGAAAGCTCCTACGAGCAGTACTTC.

This clonotype has a count of ten or more. V and J are TRBV29-1 and TRBJ2-7; D gene unclear. The V end lost 6 bases, the J end lost 2 bases, and 11 bases lay between the germline ends. CDR1 is SQVTM and CDR2 is ANQGSEA in the germline V gene. CDR3 length: 12 amino acids. The CDR3 is CSVGHTAYEQYF. The CDR3 DNA reads TGCAGCGTGGGCCATACAGCCTACGAGCAGTACTTC.

This clonotype was seen more than once but under ten times. This CDR3 reads CATSPGELFF. Here the CDR3 DNA reads TGTGCCACCAGCCCCGGGGAGCTGTTTTTT. The chain recombines TRBV15 with TRBJ2-2; D is unclear. Trimming pared 5 bases from V and 6 bases from J, leaving 1 base between. The length of the CDR3 is 10 residues. Germline V gene data show CDR1 as LNHNV and CDR2 as YYDKDF (reference sequence).